The clone carrying this T cell receptor beta chain is a singleton in its sample. Germline CDR1 and CDR2: MRHNA and SNTAGT. The length of the CDR3 is 13 residues. With 5 bases removed from V and 5 bases from J, the gap between germline ends came to 11 bases. Sequencing used immunoSEQ multiplex PCR; TCRdb keeps in-frame clones, though not all of them. In the table there are over 50,000 clones, more than 85% of which are singletons. This entry belongs to a study of technical replicates of blood from several donors. V and J are TRBV6-4 and TRBJ2-3; D remains unclear. This TCR came from a human donor in good health. Some clones in this sample may be carry-over from other donors' samples. The sample taken for sequencing was PBMCs. The CDR3 reads CASSSRPLDTQYF. The CDR3 DNA follows: TGTGCCAGCAGTTCCAGGCCCCTAGATACGCAGTATTTT.